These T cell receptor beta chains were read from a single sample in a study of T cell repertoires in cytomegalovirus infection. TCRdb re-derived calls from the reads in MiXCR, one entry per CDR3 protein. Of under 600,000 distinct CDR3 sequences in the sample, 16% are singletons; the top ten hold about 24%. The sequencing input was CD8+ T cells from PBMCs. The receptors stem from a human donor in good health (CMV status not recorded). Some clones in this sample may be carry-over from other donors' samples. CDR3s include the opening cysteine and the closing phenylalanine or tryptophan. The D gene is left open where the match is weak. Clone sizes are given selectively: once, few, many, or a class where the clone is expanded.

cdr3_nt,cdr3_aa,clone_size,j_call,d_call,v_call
TGTGCCAGCAGCTTAGGGGACATCAACGAGCAGTACTTC,CASSLGDINEQYF,many,TRBJ2-7,-,TRBV7-9
TGTGCCATCAGTGATCCACTCCCGACAGGGGGCAAGAGCTATGGCTACACCTTC,CAISDPLPTGGKSYGYTF,many,TRBJ1-2,TRBD1,TRBV10-3
TGTGCCAGCAGGTCCGAGACCTCGGGTCTATACTTC,CASRSETSGLYF,-,TRBJ2-5,-,TRBV7-9
TGTGCCAGCCTCCCTCAGGGCTCCACCGGGGAGCTGTTTTTT,CASLPQGSTGELFF,-,TRBJ2-2,-,TRBV5-3
TGTGCCAGCAGCCCAGTGCAGGGAACCTACGAGCAGTACTTC,CASSPVQGTYEQYF,-,TRBJ2-7,-,TRBV7-9
TGTGCCAGCAGCCAAATGGATCAGCCCCAGCATTTT,CASSQMDQPQHF,few,TRBJ1-5,-,TRBV5-5
TGTGCCAGCAGCCCCGGGACTAACTTCTACAATGAGCAGTTCTTC,CASSPGTNFYNEQFF,many,TRBJ2-1,TRBD2,TRBV7-8
TGTGCCAGCAGTTGGTCCCAGGGGGCCCGCCGGGATACGCAGTATTTT,CASSWSQGARRDTQYF,many,TRBJ2-3,TRBD1,TRBV27
TGTGCCAGCAGCCTACAGGGGGGAGCAGATACGCAGTATTTT,CASSLQGGADTQYF,-,TRBJ2-3,TRBD1,TRBV11-2
TGTGCCAGCAGTTTATCGAGGGGGGCTCTATACAATGAGCAGTTCTTC,CASSLSRGALYNEQFF,few,TRBJ2-1,-,TRBV27
TGCGCCAGCAGCCAAGACAGCAATAAGAATTCACCCCTCCACTTT,CASSQDSNKNSPLHF,many,TRBJ1-6,-,TRBV4-1
TGTGCCAGCAGCTTGGATTGGGGGGGGACTAGCGGGAGATCCGGGGAGCTGGTTTTT,CASSLDWGGTSGRSGELVF,once,TRBJ2-2,TRBD2,TRBV11-2
TGTGCCAGTAGTCCTCATCAGACTGAAGCTTTCTTT,CASSPHQTEAFF,-,TRBJ1-1,-,TRBV19
TGTGCCAGCAGCTTAGCGGCCGACAGGGTATGGTTC,CASSLAADRVWF,many,TRBJ2-7,TRBD1,TRBV7-9
TGTGCCAGCAGCTCAGGACAGGGGTTTCTAAAATCCTACGAGCAGTACTTC,CASSSGQGFLKSYEQYF,many,TRBJ2-7,TRBD1,TRBV7-9